A selection of T cell receptor beta chains follows, all from one sample in a study of shared clonotypes between healthy human individuals. Method: immunoSEQ multiplex PCR; TCRdb's copy keeps in-frame clones and lacks some. Of around 2.1 million clones listed, about 92% are singletons. The sample consisted of naive CD8+ T cells from PBMCs. These receptors were taken from a man aged 18 to 29 in good health. Some clones in this sample may be carry-over from other donors' samples. Both conserved end residues are trimmed from each CDR3. The order of the fields is V gene, CDR3 length, CDR3 protein.

>TRBV9|12
ASSTEWEGVGQF
>TRBV5-6|12
ASSSGYTTNEQF
>TRBV18|13
ASSPDRSFTGELF
>TRBV2|11
ASSPYKTDTQY
>TRBV9|13
ASSVDGRAKNIQY
>TRBV28|15
ASSFPTHNAPGETQY
>TRBV28|11
ASSPFEMYEQY
>TRBV5-4|13
ASSSWTGPYNEQF
>TRBV11-2|14
ASSPMGWGYQETQY
>TRBV4-1|12
ASLGGYMNTEAF
>TRBV30|13
AWALGGWGSYGYT
>TRBV28|11
ASSLGSLQPQH
>TRBV7-8|10
ASASGSNEQF
>TRBV11-3|16
ASSLDGLAGGHGDTQY
>TRBV19|10
ASSWRYNEQF
>TRBV13|14
ASSSITSGMLVEQF
>TRBV7-9|15
ASSLDWTQTYKETQY
>TRBV6-6|13
ASSPDRDLLEKLF
>TRBV27|12
ASSLGGAGSEQY
>TRBV7-9|14
ASRRTGTGSTDTQY
>TRBV9|11
ASSVAQSYGYT
>TRBV7-9|15
ASSPGSGLAGQETQY